This T cell receptor beta chain was sequenced in a study of T cells in Graves' hyperthyroidism and ophthalmopathy. Amplified TCR beta CDR3 regions derived from RNA transcripts. The study used the HTBI primer set for a first-round RT-PCR of the TCR CDR3. TCRdb itself ran the multiplex PCR reads through MiXCR, one entry per CDR3 protein. The sample carries around 500,000 distinct CDR3 sequences, 20% to 25% recorded once. Study-wide findings and caveats: Ophthalmopathy cases were set apart from stable hyperthyroidism by a 13 V-J model.

As for this clonotype: Its antigen is as yet unknown.

The CDR3 is made up of 13 amino acids. CDR1 is MNHNS, CDR2 SASEGT, per germline. J gave up 6 bases and V 5 bases, and 5 bases lay outside the gene matches. Patients affected by ophthalmopathy presented a Clinical Activity Score of at least 3, a NOSPECS grade of at least 4, and disease duration below 3 months. Patients with uncontrolled infections, other autoimmune diseases, pregnancy or lactation were excluded. The sequencing input was blood. The chain is built from TRBV6-1 and TRBJ1-2; 8 positions match TRBD1. The sequence came from a woman in her 70s with Graves' ophthalmopathy. The CDR3 coding sequence is TGTGCCAGCAGTTCGGGACAGGTTGATGGCTACACCTTC. Translation: CASSSGQVDGYTF.